This T cell receptor beta chain was recovered during a study of cytomegalovirus exposure and HLA in healthy donors. Study conclusions and caveats: Segments of the TCR beta V type were, in most cases, productive about 87% or about 30% of the time in an earlier analysis. One cluster of highly shared sequence variants probably arose as a sequencing artifact.

Looked up from germline, CDR1 is ENHRY and CDR2 is SYGVKD. This CDR3 has 14 residues. J was trimmed by 3 bases and V by 6 bases; bases with no gene match: 4. The PCR ran on 60 Vbeta and 13 Jbeta primers. Only in-frame clones appear in the TCRdb table, and some are missing; sequencing was by immunoSEQ multiplex PCR. The sample gives about 150,000 clones, over 75% of which show up once; approximately 6% is in the top ten. Worth noting for this clone: Its antigen is currently unknown.

This clonotype was obtained from a man between 25 and 39 years old in good health and CMV-seropositive. This chain uses TRBV10-3 with TRBJ2-7, with TRBD1 matching over 11 bases. Sequencing input: PBMCs. CDR3 region: CAISPGQGDYEQYF. The CDR3 DNA sequence: TGTGCCATCAGCCCGGGACAGGGGGACTACGAGCAGTACTTC.